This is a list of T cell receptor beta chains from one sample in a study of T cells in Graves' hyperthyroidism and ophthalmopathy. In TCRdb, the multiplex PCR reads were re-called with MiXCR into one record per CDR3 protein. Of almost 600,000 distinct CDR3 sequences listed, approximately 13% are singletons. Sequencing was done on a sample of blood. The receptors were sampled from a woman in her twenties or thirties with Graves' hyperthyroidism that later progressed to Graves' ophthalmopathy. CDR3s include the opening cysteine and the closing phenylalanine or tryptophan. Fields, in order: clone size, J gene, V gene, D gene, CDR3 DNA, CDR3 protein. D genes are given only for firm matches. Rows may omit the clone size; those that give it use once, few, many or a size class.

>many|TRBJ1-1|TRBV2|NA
TGTGCCAGCAGTGACTTGACAGATGAAGCTTTCTTT
CASSDLTDEAFF
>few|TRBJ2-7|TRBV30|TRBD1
TGTGCCTGGAGTGTGACAGGGTCCTACGAGCAGTACTTC
CAWSVTGSYEQYF
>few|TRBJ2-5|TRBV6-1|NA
TGTGCCAGCAGTAGGCAGCAACAAGAGACCCAGTACTTC
CASSRQQQETQYF
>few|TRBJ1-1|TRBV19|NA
TGTGCCACCCGACAGGAGCTGAACACTGAAGCTTTCTTT
CATRQELNTEAFF
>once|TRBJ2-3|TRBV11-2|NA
TGTGCCAGCAGCTTTCACGGGGTTAGCACAGATACGCAGTATTTT
CASSFHGVSTDTQYF
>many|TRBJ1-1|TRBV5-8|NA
TGTGCCAGCAGCTTGCACAGGGCCATGAACACTGAAGCTTTCTTT
CASSLHRAMNTEAFF
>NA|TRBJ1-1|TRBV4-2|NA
TGTGCCAGCAGCCTTTTTTACCTCAAGGGGGACACTGAAGCTTTCTTT
CASSLFYLKGDTEAFF
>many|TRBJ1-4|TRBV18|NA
TGTGCCAGCTCACCACGTCTCGAAGGAACTAATGAAAAACTGTTTTTT
CASSPRLEGTNEKLFF
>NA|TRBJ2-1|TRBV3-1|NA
TGTGCCAGCAGCCAAGCGGACAGAGCCCCCAATGAGCAGTTCTTC
CASSQADRAPNEQFF
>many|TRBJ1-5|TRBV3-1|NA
TGTGCCAGCAGCCAAATCCGGACAGATCAGCCCCAGCATTTT
CASSQIRTDQPQHF
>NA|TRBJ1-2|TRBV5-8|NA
TGTGCCAGCAGCCGGGGTGGAGACTGTGGCTACACCTTC
CASSRGGDCGYTF
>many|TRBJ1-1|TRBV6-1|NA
TGTGCCAGCAGTCCCCGGGGGACCTTAAACACTGAAGCTTTCTTT
CASSPRGTLNTEAFF
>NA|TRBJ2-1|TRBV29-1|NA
TGCAGCCGATCTAGCGCCGGATACAATGAGCAGTTCTTC
CSRSSAGYNEQFF
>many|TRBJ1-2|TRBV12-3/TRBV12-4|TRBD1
TGTGCCAGCAGCCTCCTGGAGGGGGCGGGTGGCTACACCTTC
CASSLLEGAGGYTF
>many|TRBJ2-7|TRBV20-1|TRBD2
TGCAGTGCTAGCCGGACTAGCGGGTTCTCCTACGAGCAGTACTTC
CSASRTSGFSYEQYF
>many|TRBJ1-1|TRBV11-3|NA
TGTGCCAGCAGCATCGGTAGCACTGAAGCTTTCTTT
CASSIGSTEAFF
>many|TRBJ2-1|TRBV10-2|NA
TGCGCCAGCGAAAGACAGGAGTACAATGAGCAGTTCTTC
CASERQEYNEQFF
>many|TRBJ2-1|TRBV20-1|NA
TGCAGTGCTAGAGATGATTTCGGGGGCGGCTCCAATGAGCAGTTCTTC
CSARDDFGGGSNEQFF
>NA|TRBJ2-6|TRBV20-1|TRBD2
TGCAGTGCTAGTACTAGCGGGACTGGGGCCAACGTCCTGACTTTC
CSASTSGTGANVLTF
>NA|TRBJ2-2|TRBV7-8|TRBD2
TGTGCCAGCAGCTCCGGGCCAGCGGGGACCGGGGAGCTGTTTTTT
CASSSGPAGTGELFF
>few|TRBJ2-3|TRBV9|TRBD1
TGTGCCAGCAGCTCCTTGGACAGGGCCACAGATACGCAGTATTTT
CASSSLDRATDTQYF
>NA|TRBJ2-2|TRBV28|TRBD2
TGTGCCAGCAGCCGGGGGGGGATCGCGAACACCGGGGAGCTGTTTTTT
CASSRGGIANTGELFF
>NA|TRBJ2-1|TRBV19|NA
TGTGCCACCGCGGTAGGGGGACCCCACAATGAGCAGTTCTTC
CATAVGGPHNEQFF
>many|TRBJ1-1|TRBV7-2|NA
TGTGCCAGCAGCTTAGTAGCGTTTTTGAGGACTGAAGCTTTCTTT
CASSLVAFLRTEAFF
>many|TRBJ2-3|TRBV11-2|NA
TGTGCCAGCAGCTCTCTTCAGGGCGGGGGCACAGATACGCAGTATTTT
CASSSLQGGGTDTQYF
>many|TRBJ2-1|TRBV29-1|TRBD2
TGCAGCGTTGAAGAGCGGGGGGGGTCTGGCTCCTACAATGAGCAGTTCTTC
CSVEERGGSGSYNEQFF